The 15 T cell receptor beta chains given below trace back to one sample, sequenced in a study of blood T cell repertoires in COVID-19. Data came from immunoSEQ multiplex PCR; TCRdb stores just in-frame clones and leaves some out. The repertoire holds 100,000 to 150,000 clones, with approximately 80% as singletons. The specimen was peripheral blood. The receptors were gathered from a woman in her 50s with acute or convalescent COVID-19.

The gene calls are TRBV25-1 and TRBJ1-3; possibly TRBD1 for D (5 bases). The CDR3 loop spans 16 amino acids. The germline V and J ends were trimmed by 5 bases and 0 bases, with 14 bases remaining between them. The germline CDR1 and CDR2 sequences are MGHDK and SYGVNS. For the CDR3, the DNA is TGTGCCAGCAGTTTAAGAGGCGGGGCCTCTGGAAACACCATATATTTT. It specifies CASSLRGGASGNTIYF.

The chain couples TRBV5-6 to TRBJ1-2, with a possible D match to TRBD1 (6 bases). The V gene's germline CDR1 is SGHDT and CDR2 YYEEEE. Trimming took 0 bases from V and 1 from J, leaving 10 bases between them. This CDR3 has 15 amino acids. In DNA form, the CDR3 reads TGTGCCAGCAGCTTGGTGGACAGTCGTAACTATGGCTACACCTTC. Translation: CASSLVDSRNYGYTF.

The J gene is TRBJ2-7, the V gene TRBV28; no reliable D call. CDR1 is MDHEN and CDR2 is SYDVKM in the germline V gene. V was clipped by 10 bases and J by 6 bases, with 25 bases between them. This CDR3 is built from 15 residues. In DNA, the CDR3 is TGTGCCACCATGATTCGAGGCAGTCGAGTCTCCGAGCAGTACTTC. It codes for CATMIRGSRVSEQYF.

This clone was seen a single time. The CDR3 is CASKRAGTGDNYGYTF. The CDR3 DNA sequence: TGCGCCAGCAAACGAGCCGGGACAGGAGATAACTATGGCTACACCTTC. The V gene is TRBV5-1, the J gene TRBJ1-2; 8 nucleotides match TRBD1. Germline V gives CDR1 SGHRS, CDR2 YFSETQ. The CDR3 is 16 amino acids. V lost 6 bases and J lost 1; bases outside the gene matches: 11.

The chain combines TRBV9 with TRBJ2-7; 8 bases align to TRBD2. The CDR3 sequence is 15 residues long. CDR1 and CDR2 (germline): SGDLS, YYNGEE. V shed 3 bases and J 3 bases; nucleotides not matched to a gene: 8. The CDR3 sequence is CASSARAGENYEQYF. The CDR3 region has the DNA TGTGCCAGCAGCGCCAGAGCGGGGGAAAACTACGAGCAGTACTTC. Using reference TRBV9 and TRBJ2-7 for the parts outside the CDR3, the full variable domain is DSGVTQTPKHLITATGQRVTLRCSPRSGDLSVYWYQQSLDQGLQFLIQYYNGEERAKGNILERFSAQQFPDLHSELNLSSLELGDSALYFCASSARAGENYEQYFGPGTRLTVT.

This clone showed up just once. The rearrangement uses TRBV7-2 and TRBJ1-5, with TRBD1 identical over 10 bases. The CDR3 runs 15 residues. V dropped 5 bases and J dropped 6; count of bases not matched to a gene: 7. Germline assignment: CDR1 SGHTA and CDR2 FQGNSA. CDR3 coding DNA: TGTGCCAGCAGCGTAAGACAGGGGGCGGGTCAGCCCCAGCATTTT. This translates into CASSVRQGAGQPQHF.

V usage is TRBV10-3 and J usage is TRBJ2-1, with 7 bases fitting TRBD1. The CDR3 contains 17 residues. V lost 2 bases to trimming and J lost 5 bases; unmatched junction nucleotides: 12. Germline lookup yields CDR1 ENHRY and CDR2 SYGVKD. CDR3 protein: CAISETRIGTANNEQFF. CDR3 sequence (DNA): TGTGCCATCAGTGAGACACGAATCGGGACAGCCAACAATGAGCAGTTCTTC.

This chain connects TRBV5-1 to TRBJ2-5, with D unresolved. The germline V gene encodes CDR1 SGHRS and CDR2 YFSETQ. There are 13 residues in the CDR3. V was shortened by 2 bases and J by 5 bases, with 10 bases between the two germline ends. CDR3 amino acids: CASSLNLWETQYF. Here the CDR3 DNA reads TGCGCCAGCAGCTTAAACTTATGGGAGACCCAGTACTTC. The variable domain in full, with the rest retrieved from reference TRBV5-1 and TRBJ2-5, is KAGVTQTPRYLIKTRGQQVTLSCSPISGHRSVSWYQQTPGQGLQFLFEYFSETQRNKGNFPGRFSGRQFSNSRSEMNVSTLELGDSALYLCASSLNLWETQYFGPGTRLLVL.

This clone has more than one count but fewer than ten. The chain is built from TRBV2 and TRBJ1-2, with 9 bases that match TRBD1. The ends lost 5 bases at V and 2 bases at J; junction bases unmatched: 6. The CDR3 runs 15 residues. The V gene's germline CDR1 is SNHLY and CDR2 FYNNEI. The DNA of the CDR3 is TGTGCCAGCAGTACCCTTGGACAGGGGAACTATGGCTACACCTTC. As protein: CASSTLGQGNYGYTF.

As to this clone: Other DNA sequences in the same sample also yield this CDR3. The chain has TRBV7-9 and TRBJ1-4, with 9 bases that match TRBD1. CDR3 length: 14 amino acids. Germline lookup yields CDR1 SEHNR and CDR2 FQNEAQ (reference sequence). With 3 bases clipped from V and 5 bases from J, the junction kept 1 base outside the gene matches. The CDR3 region is CASSFGTGNEKLFF. The CDR3 DNA reads as TGTGCCAGCAGCTTCGGGACAGGGAATGAAAAACTGTTTTTT.

This clone was counted a few times. This chain connects TRBV25-1 to TRBJ2-1; TRBD1 agrees at 9 bases. Per the germline V gene, CDR1 is MGHDK and CDR2 is SYGVNS. Trimming removed 10 bases from V and 8 bases from J; junction bases left unmatched: 12. The CDR3 runs 14 residues. In DNA, the CDR3 is TGTGCCACCAGCAGGGACAGGGAGGCCGATGAGCAGTTCTTC. This translates into CATSRDREADEQFF.

J is TRBJ2-7 and V is TRBV6-1; 11 bases match TRBD1. In germline, CDR1 is MNHNS, CDR2 SASEGT. V shed 6 bases, J shed 3 bases, and the junction held 4 bases outside the gene matches. The CDR3 runs 14 residues. In nucleotides, the CDR3 is TGTGCCAGCAGACGGGACAGGGGGGGCTACGAGCAGTACTTC. Its translation is CASRRDRGGYEQYF.

The chain combines TRBV19 with TRBJ2-2; 7 bases agree with TRBD1. The CDR3 has 15 amino acids. CDR1 LNHDA and CDR2 SQIVND come from the germline V gene (reference sequence). Losses at the gene ends were 7 bases for V and 5 bases for J; bases not matched to a gene: 10. The CDR3 DNA is TGTGCCAGTAAGAGTGGACAGGTAGTAACCGGGGAGCTGTTTTTT. Encoded protein: CASKSGQVVTGELFF.

This chain's CDR3 is CSGGNPGQGPGELFF. CDR3 in DNA: TGCAGCGGGGGGAATCCGGGACAGGGGCCCGGGGAGCTGTTTTTT. The chain employs TRBV29-1 and TRBJ2-2; 10 bases line up with TRBD1. The J segment lost 6 bases and the V segment lost 7 bases, leaving 11 bases of the junction unmatched. The CDR3 is 15 residues long. CDR1 is SQVTM and CDR2 is ANQGSEA in the germline V gene.

The rearrangement joins TRBV6-2 or TRBV6-3 to TRBJ2-3, with 13 positions matching TRBD2. CDR1 MNHEY and CDR2 SVGEGT come from the germline V gene. With V trimmed by 6 bases and J by 1 base, 4 bases remained unmatched. The CDR3 totals 16 residues. The CDR3 is CASSYGLAGGTDTQYF. DNA for the CDR3: TGTGCCAGCAGCTATGGACTAGCGGGGGGCACAGATACGCAGTATTTT.